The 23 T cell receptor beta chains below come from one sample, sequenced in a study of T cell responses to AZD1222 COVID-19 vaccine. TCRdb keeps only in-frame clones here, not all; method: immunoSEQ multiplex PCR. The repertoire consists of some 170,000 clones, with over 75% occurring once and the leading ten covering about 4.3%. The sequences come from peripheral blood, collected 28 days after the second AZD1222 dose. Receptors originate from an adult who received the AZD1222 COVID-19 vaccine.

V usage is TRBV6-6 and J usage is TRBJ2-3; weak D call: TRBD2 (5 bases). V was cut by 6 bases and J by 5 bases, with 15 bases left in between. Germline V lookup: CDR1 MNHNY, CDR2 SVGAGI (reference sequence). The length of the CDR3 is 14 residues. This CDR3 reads CASSTGRTVDTQYF. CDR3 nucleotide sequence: TGTGCCAGCAGCACTGGTAGGACTGTAGATACGCAGTATTTT.

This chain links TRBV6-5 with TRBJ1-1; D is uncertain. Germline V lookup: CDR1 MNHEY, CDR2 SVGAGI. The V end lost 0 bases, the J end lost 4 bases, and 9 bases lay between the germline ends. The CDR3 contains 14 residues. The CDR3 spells CASSYSLGGTEAFF. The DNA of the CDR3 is TGTGCCAGCAGTTACTCCTTGGGTGGCACTGAAGCTTTCTTT.

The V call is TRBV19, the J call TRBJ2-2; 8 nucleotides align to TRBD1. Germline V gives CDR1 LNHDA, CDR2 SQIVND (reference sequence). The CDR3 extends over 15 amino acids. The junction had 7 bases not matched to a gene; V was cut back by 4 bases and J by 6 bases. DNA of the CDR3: TGTGCCAGTAGTACCCACCGGGACAGGCCCGGGGAGCTGTTTTTT. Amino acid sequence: CASSTHRDRPGELFF.

Here the CDR3 reads CASSLNSGGSDTQYF. CDR3 DNA sequence: TGTGCCAGCAGCTTAAATTCGGGGGGATCAGATACGCAGTATTTT. This chain uses TRBV7-2 with TRBJ2-3; 7 nucleotides match TRBD2. Germline lookup yields CDR1 SGHTA and CDR2 FQGNSA. The V and J ends lost 2 bases and 4 bases, in that order; junction bases with no gene match: 6. The CDR3 has 15 residues.

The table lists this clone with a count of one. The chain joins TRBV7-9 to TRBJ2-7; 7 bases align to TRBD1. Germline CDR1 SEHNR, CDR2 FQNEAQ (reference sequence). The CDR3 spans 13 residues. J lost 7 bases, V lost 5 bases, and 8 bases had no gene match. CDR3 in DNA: TGTGCCAGCAGCCTTTCGACAGGGTTTGAGCAGTACTTC. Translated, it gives CASSLSTGFEQYF.

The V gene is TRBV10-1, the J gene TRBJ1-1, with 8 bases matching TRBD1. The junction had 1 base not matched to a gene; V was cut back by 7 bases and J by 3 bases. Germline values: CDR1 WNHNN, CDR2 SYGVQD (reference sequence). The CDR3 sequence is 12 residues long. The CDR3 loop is CASMDRDTEAFF. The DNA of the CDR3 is TGCGCCAGCATGGACAGGGACACTGAAGCTTTCTTT.

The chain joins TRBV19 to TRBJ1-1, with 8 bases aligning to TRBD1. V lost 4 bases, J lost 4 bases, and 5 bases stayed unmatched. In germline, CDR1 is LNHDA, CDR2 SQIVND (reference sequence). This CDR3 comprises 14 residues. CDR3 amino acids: CASSTRRGLTEAFF. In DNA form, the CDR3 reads TGTGCCAGTAGTACGCGCAGGGGGCTCACTGAAGCTTTCTTT.

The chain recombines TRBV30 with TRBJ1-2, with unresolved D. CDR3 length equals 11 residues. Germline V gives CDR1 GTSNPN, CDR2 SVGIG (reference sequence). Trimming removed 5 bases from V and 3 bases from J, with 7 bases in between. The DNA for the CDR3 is TGTGCCTGGGCCCTGGACTATGGCTACACCTTC. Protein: CAWALDYGYTF. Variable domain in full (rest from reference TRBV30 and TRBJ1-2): SQTIHQWPATLVQPVGSPLSLECTVEGTSNPNLYWYRQAAGRGLQLLFYSVGIGQISSEVPQNLSASRPQDRQFILSSKKLLLSDSGFYLCAWALDYGYTFGSGTRLTVV.

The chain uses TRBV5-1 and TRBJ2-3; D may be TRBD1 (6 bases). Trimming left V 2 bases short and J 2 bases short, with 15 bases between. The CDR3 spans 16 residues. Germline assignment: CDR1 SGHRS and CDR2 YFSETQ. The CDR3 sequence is CASSFGGQTYTDTQYF. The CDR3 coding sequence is TGCGCCAGCAGCTTTGGAGGACAGACCTACACAGATACGCAGTATTTT.

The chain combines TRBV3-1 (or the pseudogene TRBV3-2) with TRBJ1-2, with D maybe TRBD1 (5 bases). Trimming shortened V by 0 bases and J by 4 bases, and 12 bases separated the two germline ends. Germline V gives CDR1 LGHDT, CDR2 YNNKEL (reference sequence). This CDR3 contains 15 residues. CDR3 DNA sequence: TGTGCCAGCAGCCAAGATACCGGGGCCGCCTATGGCTACACCTTC. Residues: CASSQDTGAAYGYTF.

Here the CDR3 DNA reads TGTGCCAGCAGCCCCCCGCCCGGATCCAATGAGCAGTTCTTC. Translating gives CASSPPPGSNEQFF. J is TRBJ2-1 and V is TRBV7-9; D is unclear. The ends were cut back, 5 bases at V and 6 bases at J, with 14 bases in the middle. Looked up from germline, CDR1 is SEHNR and CDR2 is FQNEAQ (reference sequence). The CDR3 length is 14 residues.

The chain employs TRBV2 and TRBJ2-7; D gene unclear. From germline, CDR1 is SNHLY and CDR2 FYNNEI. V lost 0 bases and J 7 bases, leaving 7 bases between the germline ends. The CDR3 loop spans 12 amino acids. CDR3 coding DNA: TGTGCCAGCAGTGAAGCGGGGATAGAGCAGTACTTC. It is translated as CASSEAGIEQYF.

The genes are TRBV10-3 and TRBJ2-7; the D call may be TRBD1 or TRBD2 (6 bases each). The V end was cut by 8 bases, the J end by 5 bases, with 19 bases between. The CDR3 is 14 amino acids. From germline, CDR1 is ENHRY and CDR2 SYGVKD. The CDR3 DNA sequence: TGTGCCATCGGGAATAGGGGGGATGCGGACGAGCAGTACTTC. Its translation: CAIGNRGDADEQYF.

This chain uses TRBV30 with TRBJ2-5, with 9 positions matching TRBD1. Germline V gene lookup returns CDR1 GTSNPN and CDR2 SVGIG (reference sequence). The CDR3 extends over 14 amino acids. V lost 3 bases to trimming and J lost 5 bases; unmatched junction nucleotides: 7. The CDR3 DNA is TGTGCCTGGAGCAACAGGGGGCTCGGTGAGACCCAGTACTTC. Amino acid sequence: CAWSNRGLGETQYF.

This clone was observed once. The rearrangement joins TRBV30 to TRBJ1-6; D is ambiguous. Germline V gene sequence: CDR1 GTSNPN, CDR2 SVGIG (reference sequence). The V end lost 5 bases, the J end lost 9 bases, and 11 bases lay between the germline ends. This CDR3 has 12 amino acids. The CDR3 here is CAWSAGASPLHF. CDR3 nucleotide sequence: TGTGCCTGGTCGGCGGGCGCTTCACCCCTCCACTTT.

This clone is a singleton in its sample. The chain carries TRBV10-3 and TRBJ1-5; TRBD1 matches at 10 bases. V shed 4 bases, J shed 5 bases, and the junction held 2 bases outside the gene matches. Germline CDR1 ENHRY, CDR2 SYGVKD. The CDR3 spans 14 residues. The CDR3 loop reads CAISGGQGDQPQHF. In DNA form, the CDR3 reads TGTGCCATCAGTGGCGGACAGGGGGATCAGCCCCAGCATTTT.

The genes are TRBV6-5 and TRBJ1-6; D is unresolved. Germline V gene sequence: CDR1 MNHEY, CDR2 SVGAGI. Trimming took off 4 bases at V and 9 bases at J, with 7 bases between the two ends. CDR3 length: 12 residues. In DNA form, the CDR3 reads TGTGCCAGCAGTTTCTCTGCTTCACCCCTCCACTTT. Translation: CASSFSASPLHF.

CDR3 DNA sequence: TGCGCCAGCAGCTTGGAATTGGGGACAGGCAAAGAGACCCAGTACTTC. Its protein is CASSLELGTGKETQYF. The chain couples TRBV5-1 to TRBJ2-5, with TRBD1 matching 8 bases. The CDR3 has 16 amino acids. V shed 0 bases and J 3 bases; nucleotides not matched to a gene: 7. Germline-derived CDR1 and CDR2 are SGHRS and YFSETQ.

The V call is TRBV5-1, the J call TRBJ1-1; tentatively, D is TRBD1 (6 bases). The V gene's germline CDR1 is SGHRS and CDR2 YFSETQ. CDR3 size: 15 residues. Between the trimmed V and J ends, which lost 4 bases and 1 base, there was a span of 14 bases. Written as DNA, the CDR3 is TGCGCCAGCAGCCTGAGGCCACAGGGGAACACTGAAGCTTTCTTT. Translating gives CASSLRPQGNTEAFF. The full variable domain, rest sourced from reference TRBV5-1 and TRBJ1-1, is KAGVTQTPRYLIKTRGQQVTLSCSPISGHRSVSWYQQTPGQGLQFLFEYFSETQRNKGNFPGRFSGRQFSNSRSEMNVSTLELGDSALYLCASSLRPQGNTEAFFGQGTRLTVV.

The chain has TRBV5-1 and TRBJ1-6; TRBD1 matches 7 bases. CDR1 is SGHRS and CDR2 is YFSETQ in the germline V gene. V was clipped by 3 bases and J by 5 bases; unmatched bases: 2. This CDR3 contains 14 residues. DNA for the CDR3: TGCGCCAGCAGCTCAACAGGGGATAATTCACCCCTCCACTTT. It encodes CASSSTGDNSPLHF.

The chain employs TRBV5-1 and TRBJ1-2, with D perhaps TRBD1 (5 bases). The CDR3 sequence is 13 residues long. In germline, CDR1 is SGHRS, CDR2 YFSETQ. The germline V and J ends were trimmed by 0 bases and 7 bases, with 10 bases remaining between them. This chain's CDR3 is CASSLASGTGYTF. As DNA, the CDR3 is TGCGCCAGCAGCTTGGCCTCAGGGACTGGCTACACCTTC.

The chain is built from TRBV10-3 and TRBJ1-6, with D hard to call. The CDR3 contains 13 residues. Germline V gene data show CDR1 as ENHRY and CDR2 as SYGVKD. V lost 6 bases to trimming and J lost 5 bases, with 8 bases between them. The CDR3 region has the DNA TGTGCCATCAGCAAAGGACATAATTCACCCCTCCACTTT. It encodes CAISKGHNSPLHF.

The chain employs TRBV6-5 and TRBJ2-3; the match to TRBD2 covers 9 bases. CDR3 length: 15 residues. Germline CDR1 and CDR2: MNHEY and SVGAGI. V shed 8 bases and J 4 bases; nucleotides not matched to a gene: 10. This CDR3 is CASHSGRGGPDTQYF. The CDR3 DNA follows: TGTGCCAGCCACTCGGGGCGGGGGGGCCCAGATACGCAGTATTTT.